The rows below give T cell receptor beta chains drawn from one sample of a study of blood T cell repertoires in COVID-19. The data were produced by immunoSEQ multiplex PCR, yet TCRdb's version contains in-frame clones alone and is incomplete. The sample consists of around 90,000 clones, around 85% of them appearing once. The source material was peripheral blood. These receptors were collected from a woman in her sixties or seventies with active or convalescent COVID-19. Each CDR3 is given with its conserved first and last residue. Each record gives: CDR3 protein, CDR3 DNA, J gene, clone size, D gene, V gene, CDR3 length. D genes are given only for firm matches. Clone size appears in some rows only: once, few, many, or a class for an expanded clone.

CDR3 protein: CASSFGGGTEAFF
CDR3 DNA: TGCGCCAGCAGCTTCGGGGGTGGCACTGAAGCTTTCTTT
J gene: TRBJ1-1
clone size: -
D gene: -
V gene: TRBV5-1
CDR3 length: 13

CDR3 protein: CASRDRGFYEQFF
CDR3 DNA: TGTGCCAGCCGGGACAGGGGGTTTTATGAGCAGTTCTTC
J gene: TRBJ2-1
clone size: -
D gene: TRBD1
V gene: TRBV6-5
CDR3 length: 13

CDR3 protein: CASSESIRGLSSYNSPLHF
CDR3 DNA: TGTGCCAGCAGTGAGTCCATCAGGGGCTTAAGCTCCTATAATTCACCCCTCCACTTT
J gene: TRBJ1-6
clone size: -
D gene: -
V gene: TRBV27
CDR3 length: 19

CDR3 protein: CASSYQTGADYGYTF
CDR3 DNA: TGTGCCAGCAGTTATCAGACAGGGGCGGACTATGGCTACACCTTC
J gene: TRBJ1-2
clone size: -
D gene: TRBD1
V gene: TRBV6-5
CDR3 length: 15

CDR3 protein: CASSNGQGGGELFF
CDR3 DNA: TGCGCCAGCAGCAACGGACAGGGGGGCGGGGAGCTGTTTTTT
J gene: TRBJ2-2
clone size: -
D gene: TRBD1
V gene: TRBV5-1
CDR3 length: 14

CDR3 protein: CASSQGQGRFDEQYF
CDR3 DNA: TGTGCCAGCAGCCAGGGACAGGGCAGGTTCGACGAGCAGTACTTC
J gene: TRBJ2-7
clone size: -
D gene: TRBD1
V gene: TRBV5-8
CDR3 length: 15

CDR3 protein: CASSPGQGLNEKLFF
CDR3 DNA: TGTGCCAGCAGCCCCGGACAGGGTCTGAACGAAAAACTGTTTTTT
J gene: TRBJ1-4
clone size: -
D gene: TRBD1
V gene: TRBV5-4
CDR3 length: 15

CDR3 protein: CASKDRAAGGYTF
CDR3 DNA: TGTGCCAGCAAAGACAGGGCCGCGGGTGGCTACACCTTC
J gene: TRBJ1-2
clone size: -
D gene: TRBD1
V gene: TRBV12-3/TRBV12-4
CDR3 length: 13

CDR3 protein: CASTRTSGPNTGELFF
CDR3 DNA: TGTGCCAGCACTCGGACTAGCGGGCCGAACACCGGGGAGCTGTTTTTT
J gene: TRBJ2-2
clone size: -
D gene: TRBD2
V gene: TRBV7-2
CDR3 length: 16

CDR3 protein: CSVDTGTDTQYF
CDR3 DNA: TGCAGCGTGGATACAGGCACAGATACGCAGTATTTT
J gene: TRBJ2-3
clone size: -
D gene: -
V gene: TRBV29-1
CDR3 length: 12

CDR3 protein: CASSLVDRSTDTQYF
CDR3 DNA: TGTGCCAGCAGCTTGGTGGACAGAAGCACAGATACGCAGTATTTT
J gene: TRBJ2-3
clone size: -
D gene: -
V gene: TRBV5-6
CDR3 length: 15

CDR3 protein: CASSYPIQDRGNLREQYF
CDR3 DNA: TGTGCCAGCAGTTACCCGATCCAGGACAGGGGGAATTTGCGCGAGCAGTACTTC
J gene: TRBJ2-7
clone size: -
D gene: TRBD1
V gene: TRBV6-2/TRBV6-3
CDR3 length: 18

CDR3 protein: CASSDDSTGGWTEAFF
CDR3 DNA: TGTGCCAGCAGCGACGACTCTACAGGGGGTTGGACTGAAGCTTTCTTT
J gene: TRBJ1-1
clone size: -
D gene: TRBD1
V gene: TRBV5-5
CDR3 length: 16

CDR3 protein: CASSPPTGSFGYTF
CDR3 DNA: TGTGCCAGCAGCCCCCCGACAGGGAGTTTTGGCTACACCTTC
J gene: TRBJ1-2
clone size: -
D gene: TRBD1
V gene: TRBV7-2
CDR3 length: 14

CDR3 protein: CASSANYRQIADTQYF
CDR3 DNA: TGTGCCAGCAGCGCTAATTACCGACAGATTGCAGATACGCAGTATTTT
J gene: TRBJ2-3
clone size: -
D gene: -
V gene: TRBV5-4
CDR3 length: 16

CDR3 protein: CATGREVWETQYF
CDR3 DNA: TGTGCCACAGGCAGGGAGGTATGGGAGACCCAGTACTTC
J gene: TRBJ2-5
clone size: -
D gene: -
V gene: TRBV6-5
CDR3 length: 13

CDR3 protein: CASSWTGIDSQPQHF
CDR3 DNA: TGTGCCAGCAGCTGGACAGGGATAGATAGTCAGCCCCAGCATTTT
J gene: TRBJ1-5
clone size: -
D gene: TRBD1
V gene: TRBV5-8
CDR3 length: 15

CDR3 protein: CASAGLVDTQYF
CDR3 DNA: TGTGCCAGTGCAGGACTTGTAGATACGCAGTATTTT
J gene: TRBJ2-3
clone size: -
D gene: -
V gene: TRBV2
CDR3 length: 12

CDR3 protein: CASSLADRVGEKLFF
CDR3 DNA: TGTGCCAGCAGCTTGGCGGACAGGGTCGGTGAAAAACTGTTTTTT
J gene: TRBJ1-4
clone size: -
D gene: TRBD1
V gene: TRBV5-6
CDR3 length: 15

CDR3 protein: CASSSGLAGAQETQYF
CDR3 DNA: TGTGCCAGCAGCTCTGGACTAGCGGGGGCCCAAGAGACCCAGTACTTC
J gene: TRBJ2-5
clone size: -
D gene: TRBD2
V gene: TRBV7-2
CDR3 length: 16

CDR3 protein: CATSDNSGLGIGGEKLFF
CDR3 DNA: TGTGCCACCAGTGACAATTCGGGCCTCGGAATCGGGGGTGAAAAACTGTTTTTT
J gene: TRBJ1-4
clone size: once
D gene: -
V gene: TRBV24-1
CDR3 length: 18

CDR3 protein: CASSPVGAGSSTDTQYF
CDR3 DNA: TGCGCCAGCAGCCCGGTGGGAGCGGGTTCAAGCACAGATACGCAGTATTTT
J gene: TRBJ2-3
clone size: -
D gene: -
V gene: TRBV5-1
CDR3 length: 17

CDR3 protein: CATRGQGYGYTF
CDR3 DNA: TGTGCCACCCGGGGACAGGGATATGGCTACACCTTC
J gene: TRBJ1-2
clone size: -
D gene: TRBD1
V gene: TRBV10-3
CDR3 length: 12

CDR3 protein: CASSPPSSSYEQYF
CDR3 DNA: TGTGCCAGCTCACCGCCAAGTAGCTCCTACGAGCAGTACTTC
J gene: TRBJ2-7
clone size: -
D gene: -
V gene: TRBV18
CDR3 length: 14

CDR3 protein: CASSSTSRGEETQYF
CDR3 DNA: TGTGCCAGCAGCTCCACAAGCCGGGGGGAAGAGACCCAGTACTTC
J gene: TRBJ2-5
clone size: once
D gene: TRBD2
V gene: TRBV9
CDR3 length: 15

CDR3 protein: CASSDTRTGQVYGYTF
CDR3 DNA: TGTGCCAGCAGTGATACCCGAACAGGACAGGTTTATGGCTACACCTTC
J gene: TRBJ1-2
clone size: -
D gene: TRBD1
V gene: TRBV25-1
CDR3 length: 16

CDR3 protein: CASSLRGPGNTIYF
CDR3 DNA: TGTGCCAGCAGTCTCAGGGGGCCCGGAAACACCATATATTTT
J gene: TRBJ1-3
clone size: once
D gene: TRBD1
V gene: TRBV6-5
CDR3 length: 14

CDR3 protein: CASSQESRKLFF
CDR3 DNA: TGCGCCAGCAGCCAAGAGAGTAGAAAACTGTTTTTT
J gene: TRBJ1-4
clone size: few
D gene: -
V gene: TRBV4-1
CDR3 length: 12

CDR3 protein: CASSLGTGGTMNTEAFF
CDR3 DNA: TGTGCCAGTAGTTTAGGGACTGGCGGAACCATGAACACTGAAGCTTTCTTT
J gene: TRBJ1-1
clone size: -
D gene: -
V gene: TRBV19
CDR3 length: 17

CDR3 protein: CAISDVARFGVTEAFF
CDR3 DNA: TGTGCCATCAGTGATGTAGCCCGGTTCGGAGTAACTGAAGCTTTCTTT
J gene: TRBJ1-1
clone size: -
D gene: -
V gene: TRBV10-3
CDR3 length: 16

CDR3 protein: CASRLVGGFDNQPQHF
CDR3 DNA: TGTGCCAGCAGACTAGTAGGAGGGTTTGACAATCAGCCCCAGCATTTT
J gene: TRBJ1-5
clone size: -
D gene: -
V gene: TRBV5-8
CDR3 length: 16

CDR3 protein: CAISPGFGNTIYF
CDR3 DNA: TGTGCCATCAGCCCAGGGTTTGGAAACACCATATATTTT
J gene: TRBJ1-3
clone size: -
D gene: -
V gene: TRBV10-3
CDR3 length: 13

CDR3 protein: CASSSAVVNTEAFF
CDR3 DNA: TGTGCCAGCAGTTCCGCGGTGGTGAACACTGAAGCTTTCTTT
J gene: TRBJ1-1
clone size: few
D gene: -
V gene: TRBV5-4
CDR3 length: 14

CDR3 protein: CASSADRGTTDTQYF
CDR3 DNA: TGCGCCAGCAGCGCCGACAGGGGTACTACAGATACGCAGTATTTT
J gene: TRBJ2-3
clone size: -
D gene: TRBD1
V gene: TRBV5-1
CDR3 length: 15

CDR3 protein: CASSESPGIQPQHF
CDR3 DNA: TGTGCCAGCAGTGAATCCCCGGGGATTCAGCCCCAGCATTTT
J gene: TRBJ1-5
clone size: -
D gene: -
V gene: TRBV25-1
CDR3 length: 14

CDR3 protein: CATSRAQGTTDTQYF
CDR3 DNA: TGTGCCACCAGCAGAGCGCAGGGGACGACAGATACGCAGTATTTT
J gene: TRBJ2-3
clone size: -
D gene: -
V gene: TRBV15
CDR3 length: 15

CDR3 protein: CASSPQTGHREKLFF
CDR3 DNA: TGCGCCAGCAGCCCCCAGACAGGGCATAGGGAAAAACTGTTTTTT
J gene: TRBJ1-4
clone size: once
D gene: TRBD1
V gene: TRBV5-1
CDR3 length: 15

CDR3 protein: CASSLGQGRGANVLTF
CDR3 DNA: TGTGCCAGCAGCCTAGGACAGGGAAGGGGGGCCAACGTCCTGACTTTC
J gene: TRBJ2-6
clone size: few
D gene: TRBD1
V gene: TRBV7-2
CDR3 length: 16

CDR3 protein: CASSPWTGLTQPQHF
CDR3 DNA: TGTGCCAGCAGCCCCTGGACAGGGCTTACGCAGCCCCAGCATTTT
J gene: TRBJ1-5
clone size: -
D gene: TRBD1
V gene: TRBV14
CDR3 length: 15

CDR3 protein: CASSPSVDTQYF
CDR3 DNA: TGTGCCAGCAGCCCCTCCGTAGATACGCAGTATTTT
J gene: TRBJ2-3
clone size: -
D gene: -
V gene: TRBV11-2
CDR3 length: 12

CDR3 protein: CASSLLSGLNIQYF
CDR3 DNA: TGTGCCAGCAGCTTACTCTCAGGACTAAACATTCAGTACTTC
J gene: TRBJ2-4
clone size: -
D gene: -
V gene: TRBV7-2
CDR3 length: 14

CDR3 protein: CASSDRGRAEQYF
CDR3 DNA: TGTGCCAGTTCGGACAGGGGTCGGGCCGAGCAGTACTTC
J gene: TRBJ2-7
clone size: once
D gene: TRBD1
V gene: TRBV19
CDR3 length: 13

CDR3 protein: CASSQAGTSGGYEQFF
CDR3 DNA: TGTGCCAGCAGCCAGGCCGGGACTAGCGGGGGGTATGAGCAGTTCTTC
J gene: TRBJ2-1
clone size: -
D gene: TRBD2
V gene: TRBV7-2
CDR3 length: 16

CDR3 protein: CASSHADRGRDGYTF
CDR3 DNA: TGTGCCAGCAGCCACGCAGACAGGGGGCGCGATGGCTACACCTTC
J gene: TRBJ1-2
clone size: -
D gene: TRBD1
V gene: TRBV7-8
CDR3 length: 15

CDR3 protein: CASAGVANEKLFF
CDR3 DNA: TGCGCCAGTGCCGGGGTGGCTAATGAAAAACTGTTTTTT
J gene: TRBJ1-4
clone size: -
D gene: -
V gene: TRBV5-1
CDR3 length: 13

CDR3 protein: CAISGLAGVTGELFF
CDR3 DNA: TGTGCCATCAGTGGACTAGCGGGGGTCACCGGGGAGCTGTTTTTT
J gene: TRBJ2-2
clone size: -
D gene: TRBD2
V gene: TRBV10-3
CDR3 length: 15